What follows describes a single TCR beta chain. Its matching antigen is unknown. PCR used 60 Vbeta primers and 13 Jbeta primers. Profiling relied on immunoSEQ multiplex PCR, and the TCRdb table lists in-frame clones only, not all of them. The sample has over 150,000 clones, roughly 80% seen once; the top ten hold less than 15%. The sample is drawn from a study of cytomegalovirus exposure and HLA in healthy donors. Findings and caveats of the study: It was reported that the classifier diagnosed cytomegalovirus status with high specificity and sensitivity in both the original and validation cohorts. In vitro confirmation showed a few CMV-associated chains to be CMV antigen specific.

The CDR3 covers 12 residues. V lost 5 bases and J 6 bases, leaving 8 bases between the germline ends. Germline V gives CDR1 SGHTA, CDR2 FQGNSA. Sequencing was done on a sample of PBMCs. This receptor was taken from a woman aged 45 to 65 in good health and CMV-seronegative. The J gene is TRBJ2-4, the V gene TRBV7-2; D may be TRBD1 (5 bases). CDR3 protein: CASSPDRNIQYF. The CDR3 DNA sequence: TGTGCCAGCAGCCCCGACAGAAACATTCAGTACTTC.